Below are 2 T cell receptor beta chains sequenced from a single sample in a study of blood T cell repertoires in COVID-19. Method: immunoSEQ multiplex PCR; TCRdb's copy keeps in-frame clones and lacks some. The sample consists of 200,000 to 250,000 clones, more than 65% of them appearing once. Sequenced: peripheral blood. The receptors here all came from a woman over 75 with acute or convalescent COVID-19.

This chain links TRBV6-6 with TRBJ2-3; D may be TRBD1 (5 bases). The CDR3 consists of 16 residues. From germline, CDR1 is MNHNY and CDR2 SVGAGI (reference sequence). V was cut by 0 bases and J by 5 bases, with 15 bases left in between. This chain's CDR3 is CASSYSSTDRRDTQYF. The DNA of the CDR3 is TGTGCCAGCAGTTACTCTTCGACAGATAGGCGAGATACGCAGTATTTT.

This sequence joins TRBV12-2 and TRBJ1-5; whether TRBD1, the table's D call, matches the DNA was not checked. TRBV12-2 corresponds to a pseudogene. This CDR3 region has 18 residues. CDR3 bases: TGTGCAAGTCGCTTGAGGACAGGGGCCGGAATTGGCAATCAGCCCCAGCATTTT. This codes for CASRLRTGAGIGNQPQHF.